The clone carrying this T cell receptor beta chain rates as medium-sized. Its antigen is unidentified. This sample is part of a study of somatic mutations in cytotoxic T cells in rheumatoid arthritis. General observations from the study: Patients with a largest CD8+ clone exceeding 20% of CD8+ cells numbered about an eighth of the roughly 65.

The investigators isolated CD4+ and CD8+ cells by positive magnetic bead selection and checked their purity by flow cytometry. Under the authors' procedure: Matches were rare between published virus-specific TCRB sequences and patient CD8+ clones exceeding 1%. Sequenced by immunoSEQ multiplex PCR; TCRdb stores in-frame clones only, minus some. The DNA was the basis for D and trimming; V, J and clone size are from that table. The data hold over 8,000 clones, with roughly 70% observed a single time. The CDR3 covers 14 residues. Germline-derived CDR1 and CDR2 are MGHRA and YSYEKL. The V end lost 4 bases, the J end lost 5 bases, and 11 bases lay between the germline ends.

This chain joins TRBV4-1 and TRBJ1-4, with TRBD1 as a possible D gene (6 bases). The sample was CD8+ T cells sorted from blood. This TCR was recovered from an adult with rheumatoid arthritis. CDR3 nucleotides: TGCGCCAGCAGCCCCCAGGACAGCAATGAAAAACTGTTTTTT. It codes for CASSPQDSNEKLFF.